The 2 T cell receptor beta chains presented below share a single source sample, sequenced in a study of regulatory T cells in long-lasting Graves disease. For TCR beta, libraries came from iRepertoire HTBI primers and Arm-PCR of CDR3 regions. TCRdb analysed the multiplex PCR reads with MiXCR anew, one entry per CDR3 protein. The repertoire has around 400,000 distinct CDR3 sequences, around 11% of them found once; the top ten carry approximately 17%. Time point defined: newly diagnosed GD, antithyroid drugs for less than 3 months. Extracted PBMC RNA gave rise to the TCR library. The sample was also reused in another study, on T cells in Graves' hyperthyroidism and ophthalmopathy.

The specimen was peripheral blood mononuclear cells (PBMCs), collected at new diagnosis, from a patient treated with antithyroid drugs. The receptors come from a woman younger than 35 with Graves disease.

The chain links TRBV10-3 to TRBJ2-5, with 9 bases fitting TRBD2. V was pared by 9 bases and J by 1 base, with 15 bases of the junction left unmatched. Germline CDR1 ENHRY, CDR2 SYGVKD. The CDR3 totals 17 residues. CDR3 residues: CAIGRTSAGAIQETQYF. The CDR3 DNA follows: TGTGCCATTGGAAGGACTAGCGCGGGAGCCATCCAAGAGACCCAGTACTTC.

This clonotype was counted a few times. The rearrangement links TRBV10-1 to TRBJ2-3; possible D gene TRBD2, 6 bases. This CDR3 contains 14 residues. The V gene's germline CDR1 is WNHNN and CDR2 SYGVQD (reference sequence). Trimming took off 2 bases at V and 6 bases at J, with 12 bases between the two ends. CDR3 coding DNA: TGCGCCAGCAGTGAGGGGGGGAAGACCGATACGCAGTATTTT. The encoded protein is CASSEGGKTDTQYF.